This TCR beta chain was obtained from a study of blood T cell repertoires in COVID-19. The wider study: Samples representing acute and convalescent COVID-19 were sourced from the United States, Italy and Spain. In each case, the material was cDNA or gDNA derived from T cells, B-cell-depleted T cells, or PBMCs.

As processed by the authors: Estimated nucleated cell counts came from reference gene primer amplification. Libraries were prepared by immunoSEQ multiplex PCR; TCRdb keeps only in-frame clonotypes and omits some of them. D and trimming were read from the DNA, whereas the V and J calls and clone size are those reported in that table. The sample carries over 110,000 clones, around three quarters recorded once. V was pared by 0 bases and J by 8 bases, with 5 bases between. CDR3 length: 12 residues. Looked up from germline, CDR1 is SEHNR and CDR2 is FQNEAQ (reference sequence). Regarding this clone: This same CDR3 is encoded by further DNA sequences in the sample.

The source of this sequence is a man in his fifties or sixties with acute or convalescent COVID-19. The chain joins TRBV7-9 to TRBJ2-1; the D gene is possibly TRBD2 (5 bases). Sequencing input: peripheral blood. CDR3 in amino acids: CASSLARDEQFF. In nucleotides, the CDR3 is TGTGCCAGCAGCTTAGCGAGGGATGAGCAGTTCTTC.